Listed below are T cell receptor beta chains from one sample, sequenced in a study of identical twins. TCRdb called the 5' RACE reads again in MiXCR, with one record for every CDR3 protein. The table lists about 250,000 distinct CDR3 sequences, roughly 13% of them singletons. The sequencing sample was made of memory (CD45RO+) T cells sorted from blood. Receptors originate from a woman aged 18-29 years in good health. The conserved cysteine and the conserved F or W are not part of the CDR3 here. The order of the fields is clone size, J gene, V gene, D gene, CDR3 protein. D genes are given only for firm matches. Expanded clones are given a class, and other clones once, few, many or no size at all.

abundance: once; j_gene: TRBJ2-4; v_gene: TRBV5-1; d_gene: -; CDR3aa: ASSPGALSVKNIQY
abundance: few; j_gene: TRBJ1-4; v_gene: TRBV5-1; d_gene: -; CDR3aa: ASSLGVSSTNEKLF
abundance: many; j_gene: TRBJ2-3; v_gene: TRBV27; d_gene: -; CDR3aa: ASSLVWGTQY
abundance: -; j_gene: TRBJ2-7; v_gene: TRBV21-1; d_gene: -; CDR3aa: ASNLGAGEKLNEQY
abundance: -; j_gene: TRBJ2-1; v_gene: TRBV5-1; d_gene: TRBD2; CDR3aa: ASSEASGTYNEQF
abundance: -; j_gene: TRBJ1-1; v_gene: TRBV25-1; d_gene: -; CDR3aa: ARAGGSGGVTEAF
abundance: -; j_gene: TRBJ2-2; v_gene: TRBV5-6; d_gene: -; CDR3aa: ASSFLTTTAGGELF
abundance: -; j_gene: TRBJ1-4; v_gene: TRBV15; d_gene: -; CDR3aa: ATSRGRGEDEKLF
abundance: -; j_gene: TRBJ1-1; v_gene: TRBV29-1; d_gene: -; CDR3aa: SVIVGNTEAF
abundance: few; j_gene: TRBJ2-7; v_gene: TRBV5-1; d_gene: -; CDR3aa: ASSLEGIEQY
abundance: -; j_gene: TRBJ2-5; v_gene: TRBV20-1; d_gene: TRBD1; CDR3aa: SARRGQGQETQY
abundance: few; j_gene: TRBJ1-1; v_gene: TRBV7-2; d_gene: -; CDR3aa: ASSLGMGYTEAF
abundance: -; j_gene: TRBJ2-1; v_gene: TRBV3-1; d_gene: TRBD2; CDR3aa: ASSQTGTSGRVRF
abundance: -; j_gene: TRBJ1-5; v_gene: TRBV15; d_gene: TRBD1; CDR3aa: ATSVDRGIGQPQH
abundance: few; j_gene: TRBJ1-6; v_gene: TRBV20-1; d_gene: -; CDR3aa: SARESGVGSPLH
abundance: -; j_gene: TRBJ2-1; v_gene: TRBV4-1; d_gene: TRBD2; CDR3aa: ASSRIAGPTNEQF
abundance: -; j_gene: TRBJ1-1; v_gene: TRBV12-3/TRBV12-4; d_gene: -; CDR3aa: ASSLYALAEAF
abundance: -; j_gene: TRBJ2-3; v_gene: TRBV29-1; d_gene: TRBD2; CDR3aa: SVASTSGSTDTQY
abundance: -; j_gene: TRBJ2-5; v_gene: TRBV20-1; d_gene: -; CDR3aa: SARDRRVVGETQY
abundance: few; j_gene: TRBJ2-1; v_gene: TRBV4-2; d_gene: -; CDR3aa: ASPDNEQF
abundance: once; j_gene: TRBJ2-1; v_gene: TRBV19; d_gene: -; CDR3aa: ASSIGGGEQF
abundance: -; j_gene: TRBJ2-1; v_gene: TRBV14; d_gene: -; CDR3aa: ASSQDQRGQQF
abundance: -; j_gene: TRBJ2-7; v_gene: TRBV2; d_gene: TRBD1; CDR3aa: ASSAGTGHYEQY
abundance: -; j_gene: TRBJ2-2; v_gene: TRBV3-1; d_gene: -; CDR3aa: ASSKSGHYTGELF
abundance: -; j_gene: TRBJ2-7; v_gene: TRBV7-2; d_gene: -; CDR3aa: ASSLNRAYEQY
abundance: -; j_gene: TRBJ2-7; v_gene: TRBV3-1; d_gene: TRBD1; CDR3aa: ASSHIDPDRAGEQY
abundance: many; j_gene: TRBJ2-5; v_gene: TRBV7-9; d_gene: -; CDR3aa: ASSFSKETQY
abundance: -; j_gene: TRBJ2-2; v_gene: TRBV12-3/TRBV12-4; d_gene: -; CDR3aa: ASTQLGRFAGELF
abundance: many; j_gene: TRBJ1-1; v_gene: TRBV3-1; d_gene: TRBD1; CDR3aa: ATQGGVEDTEAF
abundance: few; j_gene: TRBJ2-7; v_gene: TRBV29-1; d_gene: TRBD2; CDR3aa: SAKSGGEQY
abundance: -; j_gene: TRBJ2-5; v_gene: TRBV27; d_gene: TRBD1; CDR3aa: ASSRAGTGSQKTQY